This T cell receptor beta chain was sequenced in a study of vaccination effects on CD4 cells after COVID-19. Profiled with immunoSEQ multiplex PCR; TCRdb holds only in-frame clones, not every one. The sample has about 66,000 clones, roughly 76% seen once; the top ten hold 0.85% to 1%. ViraFEST expansion of antigen-specific CD4+ T cells with viral peptide pools preceded sequencing. It was after around eleven days of culture that CD4+ T cells were isolated. Of the BNT162b2 and mRNA-1273 vaccines, participants received two doses of one or the other. Note on this clone: Its antigen is undetermined.

V was shortened by 0 bases and J by 7 bases, with 13 bases between the two germline ends. The CDR3 consists of 15 residues. CDR1 is SGHAT, CDR2 FQDESV, per germline (reference sequence). This sequence joins TRBV11-1 and TRBJ2-1; no firm D call. The clonotype originates from a human donor who received a COVID-19 vaccine. This specimen consisted of CD4+ T cells from PBMCs cultured with HCoV-OC43 spike peptides, obtained after COVID-19 vaccination. Subset described: HCoV-OC43 spike overlapping peptide pool stimulation. CDR3 loop: CASSLARVLLNEQFF. CDR3 sequence (DNA): TGTGCCAGCAGCTTAGCGCGCGTGCTCCTAAATGAGCAGTTCTTC.